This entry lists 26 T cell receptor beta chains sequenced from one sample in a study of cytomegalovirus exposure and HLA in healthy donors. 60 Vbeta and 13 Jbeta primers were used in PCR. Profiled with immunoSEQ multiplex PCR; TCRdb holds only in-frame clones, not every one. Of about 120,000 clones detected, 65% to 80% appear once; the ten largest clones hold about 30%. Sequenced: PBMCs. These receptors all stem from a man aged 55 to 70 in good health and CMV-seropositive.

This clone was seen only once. The CDR3 nucleotides are TGCGCCAGCAGTGAAGTGGCGGGCCGCACCGGGGAGCTGTTTTTT. Translating it yields CASSEVAGRTGELFF. The chain employs TRBV5-1 and TRBJ2-2; D might be TRBD2 (5 bases). Germline lookup yields CDR1 SGHRS and CDR2 YFSETQ. The CDR3 runs 15 residues. Between the trimmed V and J ends, which lost 5 bases and 4 bases, there was a span of 15 bases.

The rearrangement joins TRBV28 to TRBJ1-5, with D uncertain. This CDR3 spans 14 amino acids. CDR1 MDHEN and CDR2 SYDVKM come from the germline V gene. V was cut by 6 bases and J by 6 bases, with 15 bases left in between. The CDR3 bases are TGTGCCAGCAGGCAAACGGCGGGGTTTCAGCCCCAGCATTTT. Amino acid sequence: CASRQTAGFQPQHF.

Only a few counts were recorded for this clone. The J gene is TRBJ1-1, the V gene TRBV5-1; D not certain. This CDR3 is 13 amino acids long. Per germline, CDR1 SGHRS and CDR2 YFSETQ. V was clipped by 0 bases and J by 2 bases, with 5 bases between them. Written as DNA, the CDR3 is TGCGCCAGCAGCTTGGAAGCCAACACTGAAGCTTTCTTT. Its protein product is CASSLEANTEAFF.

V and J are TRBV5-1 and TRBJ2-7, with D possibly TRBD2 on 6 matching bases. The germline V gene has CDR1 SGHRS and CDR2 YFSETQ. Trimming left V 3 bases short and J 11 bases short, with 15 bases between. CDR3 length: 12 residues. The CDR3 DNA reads TGCGCCAGCAGCTCAGTTGGGCGGGGCGAGTACTTC. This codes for CASSSVGRGEYF.

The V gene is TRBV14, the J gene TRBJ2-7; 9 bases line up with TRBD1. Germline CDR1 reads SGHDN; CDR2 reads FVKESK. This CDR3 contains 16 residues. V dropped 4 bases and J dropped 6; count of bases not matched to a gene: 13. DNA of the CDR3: TGTGCCAGCAGCCGCCAAAGGACAGGGGTCCTTGGCGAGCAGTACTTC. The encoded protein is CASSRQRTGVLGEQYF. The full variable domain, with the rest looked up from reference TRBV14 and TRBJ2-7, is EAGVTQFPSHSVIEKGQTVTLRCDPISGHDNLYWYRRVMGKEIKFLLHFVKESKQDESGMPNNRFLAERTGGTYSTLKVQPAELEDSGVYFCASSRQRTGVLGEQYFGPGTRLTVT.

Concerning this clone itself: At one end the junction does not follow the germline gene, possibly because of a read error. CDR3 DNA: TGTGCCACCAGCAGAGGGCTATCCTCTGGGGCCAACGGCCTGACTTTC. Amino acid sequence: CATSRGLSSGANGLTF. The chain uses TRBV15 and TRBJ2-6; tentatively, D is TRBD1 (5 bases). There are 16 residues in the CDR3. Germline V gene sequence: CDR1 LNHNV, CDR2 YYDKDF (reference sequence).

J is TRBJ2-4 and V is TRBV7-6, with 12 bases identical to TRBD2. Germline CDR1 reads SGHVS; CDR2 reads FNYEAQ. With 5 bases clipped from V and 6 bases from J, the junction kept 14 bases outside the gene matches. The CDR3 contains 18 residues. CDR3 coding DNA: TGTGCCAGCAGCGTAGACGCTAGCGGGGGGGCGGGTAGAAACATTCAGTACTTC. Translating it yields CASSVDASGGAGRNIQYF.

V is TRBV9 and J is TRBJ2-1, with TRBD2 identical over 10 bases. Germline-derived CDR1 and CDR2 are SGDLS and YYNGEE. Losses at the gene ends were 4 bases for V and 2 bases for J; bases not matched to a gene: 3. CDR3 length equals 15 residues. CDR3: CASSLAGDPYNEQFF. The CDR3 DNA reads TGTGCCAGCAGCCTAGCGGGAGACCCCTACAATGAGCAGTTCTTC.

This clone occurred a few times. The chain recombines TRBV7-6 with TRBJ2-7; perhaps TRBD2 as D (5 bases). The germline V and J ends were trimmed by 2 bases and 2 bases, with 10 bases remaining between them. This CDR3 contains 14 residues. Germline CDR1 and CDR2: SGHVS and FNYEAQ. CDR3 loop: CASSLSGTTYEQYF. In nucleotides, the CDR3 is TGTGCCAGCAGCTTAAGCGGTACCACCTACGAGCAGTACTTC.

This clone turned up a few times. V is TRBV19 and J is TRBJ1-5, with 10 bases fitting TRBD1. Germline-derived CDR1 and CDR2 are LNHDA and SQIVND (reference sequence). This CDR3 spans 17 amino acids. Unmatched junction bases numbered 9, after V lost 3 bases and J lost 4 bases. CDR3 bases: TGTGCCAGTAGTATCCTCCTAAGACAGGGGGCTAATCAGCCCCAGCATTTT. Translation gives CASSILLRQGANQPQHF.

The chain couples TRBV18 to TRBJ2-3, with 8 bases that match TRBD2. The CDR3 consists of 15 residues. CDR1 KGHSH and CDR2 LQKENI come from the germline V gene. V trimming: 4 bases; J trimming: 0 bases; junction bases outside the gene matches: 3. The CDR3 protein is CASSQAGVSTDTQYF. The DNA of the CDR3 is TGTGCCAGCTCACAAGCGGGGGTTAGCACAGATACGCAGTATTTT.

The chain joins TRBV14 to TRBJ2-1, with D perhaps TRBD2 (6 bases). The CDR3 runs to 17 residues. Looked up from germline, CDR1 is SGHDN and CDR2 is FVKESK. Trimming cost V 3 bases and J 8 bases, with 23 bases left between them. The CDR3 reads CASSHVVDYPTLDEQFF. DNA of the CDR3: TGTGCCAGCAGCCATGTGGTGGACTACCCGACCCTGGATGAGCAGTTCTTC.

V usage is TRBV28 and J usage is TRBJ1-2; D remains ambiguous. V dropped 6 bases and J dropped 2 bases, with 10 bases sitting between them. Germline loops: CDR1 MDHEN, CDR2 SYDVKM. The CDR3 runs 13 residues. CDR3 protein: CASSPATNYGYTF. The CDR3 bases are TGTGCCAGCAGCCCCGCTACCAACTATGGCTACACCTTC.

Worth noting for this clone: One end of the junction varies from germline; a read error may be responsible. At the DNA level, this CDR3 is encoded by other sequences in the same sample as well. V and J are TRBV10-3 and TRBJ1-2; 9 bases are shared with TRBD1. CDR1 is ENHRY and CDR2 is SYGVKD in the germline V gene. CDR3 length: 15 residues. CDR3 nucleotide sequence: TGCGCCATCAGTGTGGGACAGGGCCCGTTTGATGGCTACACCTTC. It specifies CAISVGQGPFDGYTF.

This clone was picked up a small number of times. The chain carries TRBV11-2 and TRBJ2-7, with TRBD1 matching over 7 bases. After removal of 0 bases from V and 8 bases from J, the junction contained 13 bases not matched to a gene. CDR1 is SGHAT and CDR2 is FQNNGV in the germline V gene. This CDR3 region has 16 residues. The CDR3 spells CASSLERGPRSFQQYF. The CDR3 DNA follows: TGTGCCAGCAGCTTAGAAAGGGGGCCTCGATCTTTTCAGCAGTACTTC.

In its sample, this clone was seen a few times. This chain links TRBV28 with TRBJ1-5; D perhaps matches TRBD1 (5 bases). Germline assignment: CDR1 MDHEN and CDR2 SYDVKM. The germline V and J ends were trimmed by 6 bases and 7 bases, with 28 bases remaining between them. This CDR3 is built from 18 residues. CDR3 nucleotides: TGTGCCAGCAGCCAACCAAACGGGGGGTTCTCTACGGGGCAGCCCCAGCATTTT. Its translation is CASSQPNGGFSTGQPQHF.

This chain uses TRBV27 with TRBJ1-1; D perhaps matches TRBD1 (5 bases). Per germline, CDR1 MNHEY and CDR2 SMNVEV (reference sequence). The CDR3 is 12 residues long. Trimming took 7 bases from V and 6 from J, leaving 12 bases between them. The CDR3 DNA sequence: TGTGCCAGCACCGCCGGAGGGGCTGAAGCTTTCTTT. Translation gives CASTAGGAEAFF.

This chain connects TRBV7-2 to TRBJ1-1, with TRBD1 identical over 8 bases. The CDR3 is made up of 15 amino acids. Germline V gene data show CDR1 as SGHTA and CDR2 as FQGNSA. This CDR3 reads CVSLTGDGVNTEAFF. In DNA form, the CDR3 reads TGTGTTAGCCTGACAGGGGACGGCGTGAACACTGAAGCTTTCTTT. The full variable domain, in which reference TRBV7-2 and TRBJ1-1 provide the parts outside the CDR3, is GAGVSQSPSNKVTEKGKDVELRCDPISGHTALYWYRQSLGQGLEFLIYFQGNSAPDKSGLPSDRFSAERTGGSVSTLTIQRTQQEDSAVYLCVSLTGDGVNTEAFFGQGTRLTVV.

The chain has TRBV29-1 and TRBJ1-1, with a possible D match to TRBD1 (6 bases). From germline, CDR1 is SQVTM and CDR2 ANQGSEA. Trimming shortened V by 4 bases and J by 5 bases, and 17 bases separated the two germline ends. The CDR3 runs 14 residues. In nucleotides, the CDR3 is TGCAGCGTTGCTCTAGGGAGTCAGGGGACTGAAGCTTTCTTT. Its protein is CSVALGSQGTEAFF.

In DNA, the CDR3 is TGTGCCAGCACCCTGGGGAGTAGGGCAAGGAGAGGAGGTGAAGCTTTCTTT. Its protein is CASTLGSRARRGGEAFF. V and J are TRBV11-2 and TRBJ1-1; D uncertain. Germline V gives CDR1 SGHAT, CDR2 FQNNGV. The CDR3 covers 17 residues. V lost 7 bases, J lost 7 bases, and 28 bases lay in between. Drawing the rest from reference TRBV11-2 and TRBJ1-1, the complete variable domain is EAGVAQSPRYKIIEKRQSVAFWCNPISGHATLYWYQQILGQGPKLLIQFQNNGVVDDSQLPKDRFSAERLKGVDSTLKIQPAKLEDSAVYLCASTLGSRARRGGEAFFGQGTRLTVV.

DNA of the CDR3: TGCACCAGCAGCCCTGACCGACAGGGTTACACCCAAAACTATGGCTACACCTTC. It yields the protein CTSSPDRQGYTQNYGYTF. The chain links TRBV1 to TRBJ1-2; TRBD1, the D gene given by the table, was not confirmed from the DNA. TRBV1 is assigned pseudogene status. The CDR3 consists of 18 residues.

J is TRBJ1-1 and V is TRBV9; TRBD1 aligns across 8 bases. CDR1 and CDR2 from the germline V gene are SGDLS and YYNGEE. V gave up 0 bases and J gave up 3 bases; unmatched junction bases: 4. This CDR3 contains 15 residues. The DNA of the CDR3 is TGTGCCAGCAGCGTAGGCGGACAGGGCGACACTGAAGCTTTCTTT. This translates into CASSVGGQGDTEAFF.

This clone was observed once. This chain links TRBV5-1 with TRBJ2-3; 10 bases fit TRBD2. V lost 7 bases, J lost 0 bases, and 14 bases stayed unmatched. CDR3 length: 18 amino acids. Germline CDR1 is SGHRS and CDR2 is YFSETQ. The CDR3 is CASVPATSGPSSTDTQYF. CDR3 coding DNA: TGCGCCAGCGTCCCGGCGACTAGCGGGCCTTCTAGCACAGATACGCAGTATTTT.

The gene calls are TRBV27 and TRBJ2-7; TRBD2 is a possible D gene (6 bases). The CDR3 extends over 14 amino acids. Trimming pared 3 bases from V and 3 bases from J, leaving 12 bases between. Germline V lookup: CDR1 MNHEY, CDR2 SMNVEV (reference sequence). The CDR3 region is CASSFAGPGYEQYF. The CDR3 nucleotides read TGTGCCAGCAGTTTTGCGGGACCCGGCTACGAGCAGTACTTC.

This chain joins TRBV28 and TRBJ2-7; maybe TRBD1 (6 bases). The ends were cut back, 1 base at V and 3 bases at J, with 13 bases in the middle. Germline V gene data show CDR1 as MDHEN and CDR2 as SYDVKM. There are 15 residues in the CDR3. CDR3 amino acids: CASSLSPGAGYEQYF. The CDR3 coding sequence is TGTGCCAGCAGTTTATCTCCAGGGGCAGGCTACGAGCAGTACTTC.

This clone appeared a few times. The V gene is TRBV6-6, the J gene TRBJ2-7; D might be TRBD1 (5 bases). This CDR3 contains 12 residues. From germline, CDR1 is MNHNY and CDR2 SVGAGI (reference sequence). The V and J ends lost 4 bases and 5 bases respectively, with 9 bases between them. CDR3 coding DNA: TGTGCCAGCAGTTTTGGACAAGACGAGCAGTACTTC. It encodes CASSFGQDEQYF.